These T cell receptor beta chains were read from a single sample in a study of blood T cell repertoires in COVID-19. Only in-frame clones appear in the TCRdb table, and some are missing; sequencing was by immunoSEQ multiplex PCR. This table has under 500,000 clones, about 85% appearing once. The sequenced material came from PBMCs or T cells enriched from blood (not recorded which). Receptors originate from a woman aged 18-29 years with acute COVID-19. CDR3s include the opening cysteine and the closing phenylalanine or tryptophan. Fields, in order: D gene, V gene, clone size, J gene, CDR3 DNA, CDR3 protein. A D gene is named only where the DNA matches it firmly. Clone sizes are given selectively: once, few, many, or a class where the clone is expanded.

-	TRBV3-1/TRBV3-2	-	TRBJ1-6	TGTGCCAGCAGCCAAGATCGGCAGGGAAATTCACCCCTCCACTTT	CASSQDRQGNSPLHF
-	TRBV7-9	-	TRBJ2-1	TGTGCCAGCAGCTTGCTAAGCTCCTACAATGAGCAGTTCTTC	CASSLLSSYNEQFF
-	TRBV4-2	once	TRBJ1-6	TGTGCCAGCAGCCAAGCACAGGGCAATTCACCCCTCCACTTT	CASSQAQGNSPLHF
TRBD2	TRBV10-2	-	TRBJ2-1	TGCGCCAGCAGTGAGTCGACTAGCGGGAGAAGAGATGAGCAGTTCTTC	CASSESTSGRRDEQFF
-	TRBV4-1	-	TRBJ1-5	TGCGCCAGCAGCTCAGCTCAGGGAAATCAGCCCCAGCATTTT	CASSSAQGNQPQHF
TRBD2	TRBV10-3	-	TRBJ2-2	TGTGCCATCAGTGATGCTACAGGACTAGCGGGGGGTAAACTAGCCGGGGAGCTGTTTTTT	CAISDATGLAGGKLAGELFF
-	TRBV9	-	TRBJ2-1	TGTGCCAGCAGCGTAGGAGCCGGAGGTCACAATGAGCAGTTCTTC	CASSVGAGGHNEQFF
-	TRBV7-3	-	TRBJ2-3	TGTGCCAGCAGCTTAGGCGGGGTGAGCACAGATACGCAGTATTTT	CASSLGGVSTDTQYF
TRBD1	TRBV29-1	-	TRBJ2-3	TGCAGCGTTGAAGAGAGGAAGAGGGGGCCGCCTAGCACAGATACGCAGTATTTT	CSVEERKRGPPSTDTQYF
-	TRBV5-3	few	TRBJ1-3	TGTGCCAGAAGCTTCTCAGAGGCAGGGGTAACTGGAAACACCATATATTTT	CARSFSEAGVTGNTIYF
-	TRBV28	-	TRBJ2-3	TGTGCCAGCAGTAGGAGAACAGATACGCAGTATTTT	CASSRRTDTQYF
TRBD1	TRBV2	-	TRBJ2-5	TGTGCCAGCAGTCCCATAACAGGGGCCCAGTACTTC	CASSPITGAQYF
-	TRBV7-6	once	TRBJ2-3	TGTGCCAGCAGCTTAGACCCCCCGACTCGGGGCACAGATACGCAGTATTTT	CASSLDPPTRGTDTQYF
TRBD2	TRBV19	-	TRBJ2-1	TGTGCCAGTAGTATGCCTAGCGGGAGCTCCTACAATGAGCAGTTCTTC	CASSMPSGSSYNEQFF
TRBD2	TRBV19	-	TRBJ2-3	TGTGCCAGTAGCCACTACCCAAGCCTAGCGGCAAGCACAGATACGCAGTATTTT	CASSHYPSLAASTDTQYF
TRBD2	TRBV5-6	few	TRBJ2-7	TGTGCCAGCAGCCTAAGCGGGGCCACCTACGAGCAGTACTTC	CASSLSGATYEQYF
TRBD1	TRBV24-1	-	TRBJ2-2	TGTGCCACCAGGGGACAGTCGAACACCGGGGAGCTGTTTTTT	CATRGQSNTGELFF
TRBD1	TRBV28	-	TRBJ1-4	TGTGCCAGCAGGTCCCCCGGGACAGGGGGTGAAAAACTGTTTTTT	CASRSPGTGGEKLFF
TRBD1	TRBV9	-	TRBJ1-1	TGTGCCAGCAGCGTGGAAACAGGGGGCCTAGAAGCTTTCTTT	CASSVETGGLEAFF
-	TRBV7-8	-	TRBJ2-1	TGTGCCAGCAGGTATAGACAGTTAGATGAGCAGTTCTTC	CASRYRQLDEQFF
TRBD2	TRBV5-1	-	TRBJ2-1	TGCGCCAGCGCAGATGTAGCGGGAGGGCTGAACAATGAGCAGTTCTTC	CASADVAGGLNNEQFF
-	TRBV5-1	-	TRBJ2-2	TGCGCCAGCAGGGAACAAGAGGTGAACACCGGGGAGCTGTTTTTT	CASREQEVNTGELFF
TRBD1	TRBV7-8	once	TRBJ2-7	TGTGCCAGCAGCTTCGGCCGGGACAGGGGTCCCGAGCAGTACTTC	CASSFGRDRGPEQYF
TRBD1	TRBV2	-	TRBJ1-3	TGTGCCAGCAGTGAAAGACAGGGGAGGTGGGACACCATATATTTT	CASSERQGRWDTIYF
TRBD1	TRBV28	-	TRBJ1-2	TGTGCCAGCAGCCCTACAGGGGGCCCTATTAACTATGGCTACACCTTC	CASSPTGGPINYGYTF
-	TRBV3-1/TRBV3-2	few	TRBJ1-5	TGTGCCAGCGGTTTACAGGACAATCAGCCCCAGCATTTT	CASGLQDNQPQHF
-	TRBV5-4	-	TRBJ1-6	TGTGCCAGCAGCTTGGACGGGGGGCTCGGTTCACCCCTCCACTTT	CASSLDGGLGSPLHF
-	TRBV5-6	-	TRBJ1-1	TGTGCCAGCAGCTTACTCATGGGGCAGGAAGCTTTCTTT	CASSLLMGQEAFF
-	TRBV28	once	TRBJ1-2	TGTGCCAGCAGTTTCAGCGACTATGGCTACACCTTC	CASSFSDYGYTF
-	TRBV2	few	TRBJ2-7	TGTGCCAGCAGTGAAGCGCTTAGCTCCTACGAGCAGTACTTC	CASSEALSSYEQYF
-	TRBV9	-	TRBJ1-2	TGTGCCAGCAGCGCGGGGATCTATGGCTACACCTTC	CASSAGIYGYTF
-	TRBV5-6	-	TRBJ2-7	TGTGCCAGCGGGCCTACACAGGGCTCCTACGAGCAGTACTTC	CASGPTQGSYEQYF
-	TRBV5-1	once	TRBJ1-1	TGCGCCAGCAGCGACCAACCGGGACACCCCACTGAAGCTTTCTTT	CASSDQPGHPTEAFF
-	TRBV27	-	TRBJ1-4	TGTGCCAGCAGTCATGCGGGGCGAGAAAAACTGTTTTTT	CASSHAGREKLFF
TRBD1	TRBV5-5	-	TRBJ2-5	TGTGCCAGCAGCTTAGATCGACAGGGGGGAAAACAAGAGACCCAGTACTTC	CASSLDRQGGKQETQYF
-	TRBV5-4	-	TRBJ2-7	TGTGCCAGCAGCTGGTCCGTTTCGGGTGAGCAGTACTTC	CASSWSVSGEQYF
TRBD1	TRBV6-5	-	TRBJ1-2	TGTGCCAGCTCGGGACAGGGTTATGGCTACACCTTC	CASSGQGYGYTF
-	TRBV28	-	TRBJ2-3	TGTGCCAGCAGCGCCGGAGCTACCACAGATACGCAGTATTTT	CASSAGATTDTQYF